Presented here are 31 T cell receptor beta chains from one specimen sequenced in a study of blood T cell repertoires in COVID-19. This table comes from immunoSEQ multiplex PCR, and its TCRdb copy is limited to in-frame clones, with some not included. Here the sample spans 200,000 to 250,000 clones, 86% being singletons. Specimen: peripheral blood. These receptors all come from an elderly man with acute or convalescent COVID-19.

The CDR3 DNA reads TGTGCCAGCCGGGGGGGAGGTGGGAAACACAATGAGCAGTTCTTC. Its protein is CASRGGGGKHNEQFF. The chain combines TRBV3-1 (or the pseudogene TRBV3-2) with TRBJ2-1, with 8 bases that match TRBD2. This CDR3 region has 15 residues. V lost 8 bases to trimming and J lost 5 bases; unmatched junction nucleotides: 11. Germline V gene lookup returns CDR1 LGHDT and CDR2 YNNKEL (reference sequence).

J is TRBJ1-1 and V is TRBV5-4; 7 bases fit TRBD1. The CDR3 sequence is 16 residues long. V trimming: 1 base; J trimming: 1 base; junction bases outside the gene matches: 7. The germline V gene has CDR1 SGHNT and CDR2 YYREEE (reference sequence). CDR3 in DNA: TGTGCCAGCAGCTTGAAACCCCAGGGGGAGAACACTGAAGCTTTCTTT. This encodes CASSLKPQGENTEAFF.

The chain couples TRBV7-9 to TRBJ2-1; 8 positions match TRBD2. CDR3 length: 15 amino acids. With V trimmed by 1 base and J by 4 bases, 3 bases remained unmatched. Per the germline V gene, CDR1 is SEHNR and CDR2 is FQNEAQ (reference sequence). CDR3 nucleotide sequence: TGTGCCAGCAGCTTAGGCAGCGGGGGTTACAATGAGCAGTTCTTC. It yields the protein CASSLGSGGYNEQFF.

V is TRBV6-1 and J is TRBJ1-1; D unclear. CDR3 length equals 13 residues. V was pared by 3 bases and J by 6 bases, with 11 bases between. Germline V gives CDR1 MNHNS, CDR2 SASEGT. DNA for the CDR3: TGTGCCAGCAGTGAGGCCCTTGGTCCTGAAGCTTTCTTT. Amino acid sequence: CASSEALGPEAFF.

In its sample, this clone was seen a few times. The rearrangement uses TRBV5-1 and TRBJ1-6, with D perhaps TRBD1 (6 bases). The CDR3 totals 16 residues. V lost 5 bases and J 6 bases, leaving 18 bases between the germline ends. CDR1 SGHRS and CDR2 YFSETQ come from the germline V gene. CDR3 nucleotides: TGCGCCAGCAGAATGAGTGGGACAAATGTTAATTCACCCCTCCACTTT. It codes for CASRMSGTNVNSPLHF.

This rearrangement joins TRBV9 to TRBJ2-2, with D perhaps matching TRBD1 (5 bases). Trimming stripped 4 bases from V and 0 bases from J, with 7 bases between. This CDR3 is 14 amino acids long. Germline V gene lookup returns CDR1 SGDLS and CDR2 YYNGEE. Here the CDR3 reads CASSLQANTGELFF. CDR3 DNA: TGTGCCAGCAGCTTACAGGCGAACACCGGGGAGCTGTTTTTT.

V gene TRBV6-5 combines with J gene TRBJ1-2; maybe TRBD1 (5 bases). Deletions cut 0 bases from V and 8 bases from J, with 16 bases between. The CDR3 contains 15 residues. Germline lookup yields CDR1 MNHEY and CDR2 SVGAGI. The CDR3 nucleotides are TGTGCCAGCAGTTACTCCGGGACTTCAAGTAACGGCTACACCTTC. Protein: CASSYSGTSSNGYTF.

CDR3 DNA sequence: TGCGCCAGCAGCCCCGAACCAGCGGGGGTTGGTCTGGGCAAAAACATTCAGTACTTC. Protein sequence: CASSPEPAGVGLGKNIQYF. The rearrangement joins TRBV5-1 to TRBJ2-4, with TRBD2 identical over 8 bases. V dropped 4 bases and J dropped 3; count of bases not matched to a gene: 18. This CDR3 region has 19 residues. CDR1 and CDR2 from the germline V gene are SGHRS and YFSETQ.

The V call is TRBV6-6, the J call TRBJ1-2; a weak D match, TRBD1 (6 bases). The CDR3 is 12 amino acids. Looked up from germline, CDR1 is MNHNY and CDR2 is SVGAGI (reference sequence). Trimming shortened V by 10 bases and J by 5 bases, and 14 bases separated the two germline ends. Written as DNA, the CDR3 is TGTGCCACCCAGGCCCAGGGGTATGGCTACACCTTC. This sequence encodes CATQAQGYGYTF.

The V gene is TRBV28, the J gene TRBJ1-1, with TRBD1 as a possible D gene (5 bases). Trimming stripped 6 bases from V and 1 base from J, with 12 bases between. Germline V gene sequence: CDR1 MDHEN, CDR2 SYDVKM. This CDR3 region has 14 residues. CDR3 in amino acids: CASRWGGGNTEAFF. The CDR3 DNA reads as TGTGCCAGCAGGTGGGGCGGGGGGAACACTGAAGCTTTCTTT.

The CDR3 sequence: CASSFRDRSSPLHF. The CDR3 DNA is TGTGCCAGCAGCTTTCGGGACAGATCTTCACCCCTCCACTTT. The gene calls are TRBV7-2 and TRBJ1-6; 7 nucleotides match TRBD1. Germline loops: CDR1 SGHTA, CDR2 FQGNSA. V trimming: 3 bases; J trimming: 9 bases; junction bases outside the gene matches: 5. There are 14 residues in the CDR3.

The chain couples TRBV27 to TRBJ2-3; D is ambiguous. This CDR3 contains 16 residues. Between the trimmed V and J ends, which lost 6 bases and 2 bases, there was a span of 18 bases. The germline V gene has CDR1 MNHEY and CDR2 SMNVEV (reference sequence). The CDR3 nucleotides read TGTGCCAGCAGCCGAGAGCTGAGCTTTACCACAGATACGCAGTATTTT. It yields the protein CASSRELSFTTDTQYF.

The rearrangement joins TRBV7-2 to TRBJ2-5; 9 positions match TRBD1. The CDR3 has 15 amino acids. The junction had 5 bases not matched to a gene; V was cut back by 1 base and J by 5 bases. CDR1 SGHTA and CDR2 FQGNSA come from the germline V gene. This CDR3 reads CASSLEGGQGETQYF. The CDR3 bases are TGTGCCAGCAGCTTAGAAGGTGGACAGGGGGAGACCCAGTACTTC. The variable domain in full, completed from reference TRBV7-2 and TRBJ2-5, reads GAGVSQSPSNKVTEKGKDVELRCDPISGHTALYWYRQSLGQGLEFLIYFQGNSAPDKSGLPSDRFSAERTGGSVSTLTIQRTQQEDSAVYLCASSLEGGQGETQYFGPGTRLLVL.

The genes are TRBV18 and TRBJ2-2; 7 bases line up with TRBD1. Trimming removed 2 bases from V and 3 bases from J; junction bases left unmatched: 6. From germline, CDR1 is KGHSH and CDR2 LQKENI. This CDR3 comprises 16 residues. The CDR3 region is CASSPRTGTDTGELFF. CDR3 sequence (DNA): TGTGCCAGCTCACCAAGGACAGGTACCGACACCGGGGAGCTGTTTTTT.

The CDR3 protein is CASSDLGPGQVQFF. The CDR3 nucleotides read TGTGCCAGCAGTGACTTAGGCCCTGGACAGGTTCAGTTCTTC. The V and J genes are TRBV6-4 and TRBJ2-1; 7 nucleotides agree with TRBD1. Germline-derived CDR1 and CDR2 are MRHNA and SNTAGT. V shed 1 base, J shed 13 bases, and the junction held 10 bases outside the gene matches. The length of the CDR3 is 14 residues.

The gene calls are TRBV7-2 and TRBJ1-6; TRBD1 might be the D (6 bases). The length of the CDR3 is 14 residues. The V and J ends lost 4 bases and 7 bases respectively, with 11 bases between them. The germline gives CDR1 SGHTA, CDR2 FQGNSA. DNA for the CDR3: TGTGCCAGCAGCTGGACAGCGACAAATTCACCCCTCCACTTT. Its protein is CASSWTATNSPLHF.

This sequence joins TRBV6-5 and TRBJ1-4; 9 bases fit TRBD1. CDR1 MNHEY and CDR2 SVGAGI come from the germline V gene. V was clipped by 2 bases and J by 7 bases; unmatched bases: 8. CDR3 size: 16 residues. CDR3 sequence reads: CASSYIGTGLSEKLFF. Written as DNA, the CDR3 is TGTGCCAGCAGTTACATCGGGACAGGGCTGAGTGAAAAACTGTTTTTT.

A remark on this clone: One end of the junction does not line up with germline, which may come from a read error. The J gene is TRBJ2-3, the V gene TRBV7-7, with TRBD2 matching 13 bases. Germline-derived CDR1 and CDR2 are SSHAT and FNYEAQ (reference sequence). The CDR3 length is 16 residues. CDR3 sequence (DNA): TGTGCTAGCAGCCGGGGGACTAGCGGGGTCACAGATACGCAGTATTTT. Translated: CASSRGTSGVTDTQYF.

The chain links TRBV19 to TRBJ2-7; 8 nucleotides match TRBD1. Germline V lookup: CDR1 LNHDA, CDR2 SQIVND (reference sequence). This CDR3 comprises 14 residues. V trimming: 6 bases; J trimming: 1 base; junction bases outside the gene matches: 5. The CDR3 loop reads CASSGQGLSYEQYF. Written as DNA, the CDR3 is TGTGCCAGTAGCGGACAGGGCCTATCCTACGAGCAGTACTTC. Full variable domain (outside the CDR3, taken from reference TRBV19 and TRBJ2-7): DGGITQSPKYLFRKEGQNVTLSCEQNLNHDAMYWYRQDPGQGLRLIYYSQIVNDFQKGDIAEGYSVSREKKESFPLTVTSAQKNPTAFYLCASSGQGLSYEQYFGPGTRLTVT.

The V call is TRBV19, the J call TRBJ2-6; D gene unclear. The CDR3 covers 16 residues. V was shortened by 7 bases and J by 1 base, with 14 bases between the two germline ends. From germline, CDR1 is LNHDA and CDR2 SQIVND (reference sequence). CDR3 amino acids: CASTLLQLSGANVLTF. In nucleotides, the CDR3 is TGTGCCAGTACCCTATTACAGCTTTCTGGGGCCAACGTCCTGACTTTC.

Written as DNA, the CDR3 is TGTGCCAGCTCACCTCCACAGGGGTCTAGCACAGATACGCAGTATTTT. Its protein product is CASSPPQGSSTDTQYF. V gene TRBV18 combines with J gene TRBJ2-3; 7 bases align to TRBD1. Germline CDR1 and CDR2: KGHSH and LQKENI. The V and J ends lost 3 bases and 0 bases, in that order; junction bases with no gene match: 6. This CDR3 has 16 amino acids.

The table lists this clone with a count of one. The chain combines TRBV27 with TRBJ1-4; D is ambiguous. The CDR3 length is 15 residues. Germline V gene lookup returns CDR1 MNHEY and CDR2 SMNVEV (reference sequence). The V end was cut by 5 bases, the J end by 10 bases, with 20 bases between. The CDR3 DNA reads TGTGCCAGCAGTGCTTACCTGGGAGGACCAGGAAAACTGTTTTTT. Encoded protein: CASSAYLGGPGKLFF.

The rearrangement uses TRBV5-8 and TRBJ1-5; a possible D gene is TRBD1 (6 bases). CDR1 and CDR2 from the germline V gene are SGHTS and YDEGEE. The CDR3 runs 13 residues. V lost 4 bases and J lost 5, with 10 bases in between. The CDR3 bases are TGTGCCAGCAGCGGGGGGGGCGATCAGCCCCAGCATTTT. Translating it yields CASSGGGDQPQHF.

The chain combines TRBV6-1 with TRBJ1-6; D unresolved. There are 13 residues in the CDR3. CDR1 is MNHNS and CDR2 is SASEGT in the germline V gene. V was pared by 1 base and J by 8 bases, with 6 bases between. As DNA, the CDR3 is TGTGCCAGCAGTGAAGGGGCCGATTCACCCCTCCACTTT. Residues: CASSEGADSPLHF.

The chain is built from TRBV28 and TRBJ1-2; D perhaps matches TRBD1 (6 bases). The V end was cut by 8 bases, the J end by 2 bases, with 12 bases between. Germline V gene lookup returns CDR1 MDHEN and CDR2 SYDVKM. The CDR3 runs to 13 residues. The CDR3 DNA reads as TGTGCCAGCTCCGGGACACCCAACTATGGCTACACCTTC. Translated: CASSGTPNYGYTF.

The chain employs TRBV7-9 and TRBJ1-3; the D is unclear. The CDR3 has 15 residues. With 5 bases removed from V and 0 bases from J, the gap between germline ends came to 11 bases. Looked up from germline, CDR1 is SEHNR and CDR2 is FQNEAQ (reference sequence). CDR3: CASSLEGGSGNTIYF. The CDR3 nucleotides read TGTGCCAGCAGCCTCGAGGGTGGCTCTGGAAACACCATATATTTT.

The CDR3 here is CSASGQINTEAFF. Here the CDR3 DNA reads TGCAGTGCTAGTGGACAGATAAACACTGAAGCTTTCTTT. The chain combines TRBV20-1 with TRBJ1-1; D is possibly TRBD1 (6 bases). V dropped 3 bases and J dropped 2 bases, with 10 bases sitting between them. Germline values: CDR1 DFQATT, CDR2 SNEGSKA (reference sequence). The length of the CDR3 is 13 residues.

J is TRBJ2-7 and V is TRBV4-2; TRBD2 matches 7 bases. The CDR3 length is 13 residues. After removal of 3 bases from V and 5 bases from J, the junction contained 4 bases not matched to a gene. Germline assignment: CDR1 LGHNA and CDR2 YNFKEQ. Here the CDR3 DNA reads TGTGCCAGCAGCCATCCGCGGGAGCACGAGCAGTACTTC. Translation gives CASSHPREHEQYF.

The chain uses TRBV9 and TRBJ1-2, with a tentative D call TRBD1 (5 bases). The germline V gene has CDR1 SGDLS and CDR2 YYNGEE. V shed 9 bases and J shed 11 bases, with 23 bases lying between them. This CDR3 spans 13 amino acids. Here the CDR3 reads CAKWGDRTSGYTF. The CDR3 nucleotides read TGTGCCAAGTGGGGGGACCGGACCTCGGGGTACACCTTC.

This clone appeared a single time. This chain connects TRBV5-1 to TRBJ2-2; TRBD2 is a possible D gene (5 bases). Germline V CDR1 and CDR2: SGHRS, YFSETQ. The length of the CDR3 is 16 residues. Between the trimmed V and J ends, which lost 0 bases and 3 bases, there was a span of 12 bases. The CDR3 protein is CASSLAGSSDTGELFF. Written as DNA, the CDR3 is TGCGCCAGCAGCTTGGCGGGGAGTAGCGACACCGGGGAGCTGTTTTTT.

This clone was counted a few times. The chain employs TRBV9 and TRBJ1-2; TRBD1 agrees at 10 bases. Germline V gene sequence: CDR1 SGDLS, CDR2 YYNGEE. This CDR3 region has 15 residues. The junction had 9 bases not matched to a gene; V was cut back by 2 bases and J by 8 bases. CDR3 DNA sequence: TGTGCCAGCAGCGTTGGGACAGGGGAGGTTGGGGGCTACACCTTC. Translated, it gives CASSVGTGEVGGYTF.